A single sample is the source of the 10 T cell receptor beta chains below, sequenced in a study of read filtering for tumor transcriptome and immune sequencing. From around 0.4 ug of RNA, a library with molecular barcoded alpha/delta and beta/gamma adaptors was made. TCRdb reanalysed the reads using MiXCR and keeps one entry per CDR3 protein. The data show tens of thousands of distinct CDR3 sequences, nearly 20% seen once. The sequencing input was a population of CD138-negative cells sorted from bone marrow. The source is a donor at least 40 years old with multiple myeloma.

Many counts were recorded for this clonotype. This chain joins TRBV4-2 and TRBJ2-1; tentative D call: TRBD2 (5 bases). Germline V lookup: CDR1 LGHNA, CDR2 YNFKEQ. The V end lost 1 base, the J end lost 4 bases, and 14 bases lay between the germline ends. This CDR3 is built from 16 residues. As DNA, the CDR3 is TGTGCCAGCAGCCAAGTGGCCAGCGGAGTTTACAATGAGCAGTTCTTC. It codes for CASSQVASGVYNEQFF.

The rearrangement links TRBV7-2 to TRBJ1-5, with 8 bases that match TRBD1. V shed 5 bases and J 2 bases; nucleotides not matched to a gene: 5. The CDR3 is made up of 15 amino acids. Germline CDR1 and CDR2: SGHTA and FQGNSA. This chain's CDR3 is CASSALTGGNQPQHF. In nucleotides, the CDR3 is TGTGCCAGCAGCGCTCTGACAGGGGGCAATCAGCCCCAGCATTTT.

Notes on this clonotype: This may come from a read error, since a much larger clone is one base off. The chain joins TRBV29-1 to TRBJ2-7; no clear D gene. Trimming left V 6 bases short and J 1 base short, with 7 bases between. The germline V gene encodes CDR1 SQVTM and CDR2 ANQGSEA. The CDR3 is 11 amino acids. The DNA of the CDR3 is TGCAGCGTAGGCCCGTCCTACGAGCAGTACTTC. Its translation is CSVGPSYEQYF.

This clonotype was picked up many times. The chain has TRBV2 and TRBJ2-5, with unresolved D. The germline gives CDR1 SNHLY, CDR2 FYNNEI. CDR3 length equals 12 residues. Deletions cut 10 bases from V and 5 bases from J, with 14 bases between. The CDR3 sequence is CATKTTGETQYF. The CDR3 DNA reads as TGTGCCACCAAGACGACCGGGGAGACCCAGTACTTC.

This clonotype has a count of ten or more. The chain carries TRBV29-1 and TRBJ2-3; D is perhaps TRBD2 (5 bases). Germline assignment: CDR1 SQVTM and CDR2 ANQGSEA. Trimming cost V 1 base and J 4 bases, with 12 bases left between them. CDR3 length: 14 residues. CDR3 loop: CSVEGRTGSDTQYF. The CDR3 DNA sequence: TGCAGCGTTGAAGGGAGGACGGGCTCAGATACGCAGTATTTT.

This clonotype was found many times. The J gene is TRBJ1-1, the V gene TRBV5-1, with 7 nucleotides matching TRBD1. V dropped 2 bases and J dropped 1; count of bases not matched to a gene: 2. CDR3 length: 14 amino acids. Germline V gives CDR1 SGHRS, CDR2 YFSETQ. CDR3 region: CASSLQGSNTEAFF. CDR3 coding DNA: TGCGCCAGCAGCTTACAGGGGTCGAACACTGAAGCTTTCTTT.

Ten or more counts support this clonotype. The gene calls are TRBV20-1 and TRBJ2-1; perhaps TRBD2 as D (6 bases). V lost 1 base and J lost 5, with 12 bases in between. The CDR3 sequence is 14 residues long. Looked up from germline, CDR1 is DFQATT and CDR2 is SNEGSKA (reference sequence). The CDR3 sequence is CSARGGLDDNEQFF. The CDR3 nucleotides are TGCAGTGCTAGAGGGGGACTCGACGACAATGAGCAGTTCTTC.

This clonotype was seen many times. CDR3 sequence reads: CASSSPGAKTGELFF. The CDR3 DNA reads TGTGCCAGCAGTTCGCCGGGAGCCAAAACCGGGGAGCTGTTTTTT. This chain connects TRBV28 to TRBJ2-2, with a possible D match to TRBD2 (6 bases). Germline CDR1 MDHEN, CDR2 SYDVKM. Trimming pared 4 bases from V and 5 bases from J, leaving 14 bases between. The CDR3 spans 15 residues.

Comment on this clonotype: A junction boundary mismatches the germline segment, possibly from a read error. This chain uses TRBV29-1 with TRBJ1-1; D gene unclear. CDR1 and CDR2 (germline): SQVTM, ANQGSEA. The CDR3 has 10 residues. As DNA, the CDR3 is TGCAGCGTCCGAGCCTATGCTGAAGCTTTC. Its protein is CSVRAYAEAF.

This clonotype was found many times. This rearrangement joins TRBV7-3 to TRBJ2-2, with 8 bases matching TRBD2. Germline trimming cut 2 bases from V and 0 bases from J; bases unmatched to any gene: 2. Germline V gene sequence: CDR1 SGHTA, CDR2 FQGTGA. The CDR3 spans 16 residues. The CDR3 sequence: CASSLALAANTGELFF. CDR3 DNA: TGTGCCAGCAGCTTAGCACTAGCGGCGAACACCGGGGAGCTGTTTTTT. Full variable domain (rest looked up from reference TRBV7-3 and TRBJ2-2): GAGVSQTPSNKVTEKGKYVELRCDPISGHTALYWYRQSLGQGPEFLIYFQGTGAADDSGLPNDRFFAVRPEGSVSTLKIQRTERGDSAVYLCASSLALAANTGELFFGEGSRLTVL.